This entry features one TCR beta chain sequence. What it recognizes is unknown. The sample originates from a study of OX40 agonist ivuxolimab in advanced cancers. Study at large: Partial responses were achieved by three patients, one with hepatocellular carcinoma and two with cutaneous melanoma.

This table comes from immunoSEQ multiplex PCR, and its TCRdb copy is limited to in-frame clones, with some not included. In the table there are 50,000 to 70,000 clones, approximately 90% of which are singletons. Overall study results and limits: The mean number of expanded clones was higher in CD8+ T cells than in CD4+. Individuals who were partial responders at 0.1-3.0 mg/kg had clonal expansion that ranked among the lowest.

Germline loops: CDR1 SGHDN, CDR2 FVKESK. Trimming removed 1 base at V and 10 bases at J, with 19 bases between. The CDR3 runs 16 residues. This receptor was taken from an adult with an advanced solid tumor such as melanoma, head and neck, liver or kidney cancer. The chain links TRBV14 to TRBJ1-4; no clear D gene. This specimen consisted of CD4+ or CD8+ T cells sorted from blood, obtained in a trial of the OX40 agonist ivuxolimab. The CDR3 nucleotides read TGTGCCAGCAGCCAAGGCCGGGCCGGATCAGATGGAAAACTGTTTTTT. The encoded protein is CASSQGRAGSDGKLFF.